This T cell receptor (beta chain) originates from a study of brain metastases from non-small cell lung cancer. Overall study results and limits: Brain metastases had lower T-cell infiltration than primary tumors. Brain metastases shared most TCR repertoire with primaries, with sparse T cells.

A word on this clone: Its antigen is unknown.

TCRdb's copy holds only in-frame clones and misses some; the assay was immunoSEQ multiplex PCR. This sample has 15,000 or so clones, with about 85% found just once. The V end was cut by 0 bases, the J end by 5 bases, with 15 bases between. This CDR3 is 16 amino acids long. CDR1 KGHSH and CDR2 LQKENI come from the germline V gene. The sequence came from a donor aged 40 or older with non-small cell lung cancer. The V call is TRBV18, the J call TRBJ2-3, with D unclear. Sequenced: primary lung tumor tissue. CDR3 residues: CASSPPNTTPGDTQYF. CDR3 DNA sequence: TGTGCCAGCTCACCACCCAACACGACACCCGGAGATACGCAGTATTTT.